The clone carrying this TCR beta chain was seen a few times. The target antigen is unknown. Collection of blood occurred at baseline, at cycle 4 day 1, and at cycle 7 day 1. CDR3 length: 15 amino acids. Germline trimming cut 3 bases from V and 4 bases from J; bases unmatched to any gene: 6. Per the germline V gene, CDR1 is SGDLS and CDR2 is YYNGEE. This sample is part of a study of OX40 agonist ivuxolimab in advanced cancers. Study overall: Eligibility rules accepted prior anti-PD-1, anti-PD-L1 or anti-CTLA-4 therapy, and around 40% had some.

TCRdb's copy holds only in-frame clones and misses some; the assay was immunoSEQ multiplex PCR. The sample lists under 90,000 clones; about 92% were seen once. Notes on the study in general: Among expanded peripheral T cells, antigen specificity went undetermined.

The chain joins TRBV9 to TRBJ1-1; 10 bases align to TRBD1. The material was CD4+ or CD8+ T cells sorted from blood, obtained in a trial of the OX40 agonist ivuxolimab. The clonotype was recovered from an adult with an advanced solid tumor such as melanoma, head and neck, liver or kidney cancer. CDR3 sequence reads: CASSATGQGGTEAFF. For the CDR3, the DNA is TGTGCCAGCAGCGCCACAGGACAGGGGGGCACTGAAGCTTTCTTT.